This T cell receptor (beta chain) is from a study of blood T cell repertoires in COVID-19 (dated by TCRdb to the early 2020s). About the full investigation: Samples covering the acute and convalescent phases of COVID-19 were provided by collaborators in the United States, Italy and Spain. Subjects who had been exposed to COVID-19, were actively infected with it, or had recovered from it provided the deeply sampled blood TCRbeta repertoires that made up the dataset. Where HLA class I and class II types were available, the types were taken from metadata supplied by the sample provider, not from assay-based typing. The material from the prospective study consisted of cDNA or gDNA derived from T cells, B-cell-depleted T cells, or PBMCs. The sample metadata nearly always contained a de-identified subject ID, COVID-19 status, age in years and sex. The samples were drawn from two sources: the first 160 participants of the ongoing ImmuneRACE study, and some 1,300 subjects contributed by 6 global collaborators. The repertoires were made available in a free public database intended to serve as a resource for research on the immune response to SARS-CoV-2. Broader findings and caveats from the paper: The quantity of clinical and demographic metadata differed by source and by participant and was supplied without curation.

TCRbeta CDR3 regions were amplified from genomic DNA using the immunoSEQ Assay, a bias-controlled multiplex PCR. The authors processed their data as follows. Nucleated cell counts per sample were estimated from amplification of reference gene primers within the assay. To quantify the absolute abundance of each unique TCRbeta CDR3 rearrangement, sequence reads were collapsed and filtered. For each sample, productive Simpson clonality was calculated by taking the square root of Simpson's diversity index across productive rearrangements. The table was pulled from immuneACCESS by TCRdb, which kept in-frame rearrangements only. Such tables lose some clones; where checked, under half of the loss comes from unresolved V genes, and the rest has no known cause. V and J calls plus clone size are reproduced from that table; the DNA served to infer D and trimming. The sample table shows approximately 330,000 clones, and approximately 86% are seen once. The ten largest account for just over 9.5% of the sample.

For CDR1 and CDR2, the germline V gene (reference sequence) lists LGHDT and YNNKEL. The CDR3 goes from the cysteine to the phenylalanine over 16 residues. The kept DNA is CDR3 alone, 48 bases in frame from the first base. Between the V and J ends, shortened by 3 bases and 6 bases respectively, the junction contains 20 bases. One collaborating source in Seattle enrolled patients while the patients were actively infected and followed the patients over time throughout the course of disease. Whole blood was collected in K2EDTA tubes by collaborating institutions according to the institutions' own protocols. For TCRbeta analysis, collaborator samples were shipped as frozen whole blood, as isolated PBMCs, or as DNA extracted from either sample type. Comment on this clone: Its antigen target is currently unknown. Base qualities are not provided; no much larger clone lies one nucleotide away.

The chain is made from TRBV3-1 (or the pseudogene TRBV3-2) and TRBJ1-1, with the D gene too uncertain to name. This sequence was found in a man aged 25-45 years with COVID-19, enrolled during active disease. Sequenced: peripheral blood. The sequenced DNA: TGTGCCAGCAGCCAGTCATGGGCCACTCTGAGGGCTGAAGCTTTCTTT. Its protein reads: CASSQSWATLRAEAFF.